This TCR beta chain comes out of a study of blood T cell repertoires in COVID-19. Study at large: Some COVID-19 samples were acute and others convalescent; all came from the United States, Italy and Spain. The analysed material was cDNA or gDNA that came from T cells, B-cell-depleted T cells, or PBMCs.

The table came from immunoSEQ multiplex PCR; TCRdb's copy has only in-frame clones and leaves some out. The table has roughly 73,000 clones, around nine tenths seen once; the top ten hold about 2.7%. There are 14 residues in the CDR3. From germline, CDR1 is SGHAT and CDR2 FQNNGV. Trimming cost V 1 base and J 5 bases, with 11 bases left between them. The source is a man between 65 and 79 years old with active or convalescent COVID-19. Sequenced material: peripheral blood. V and J are TRBV11-2 and TRBJ2-5, with D unresolved. This CDR3 is CASSLVGLSETQYF. In nucleotides, the CDR3 is TGTGCCAGCAGCTTAGTGGGCCTCTCGGAGACCCAGTACTTC.